These T cell receptor beta chains were read from a single sample in a study of CD8 T cells in ankylosing spondylitis. TCRdb reprocessed the 5' RACE reads with MiXCR, giving one entry per CDR3 protein. The sample yields about 39,000 distinct CDR3 sequences, 10% seen once. Source material: blood, either unsorted or a sorted T cell fraction (not recorded which). These receptors originate from a male donor with ankylosing spondylitis or in good health (not recorded which). CDR3s include the opening cysteine and the closing phenylalanine or tryptophan. The size of a clone is reported for some rows only, either as once, few or many, or as a class for expanded clones.

v_gene: TRBV11-1; j_gene: TRBJ2-5; abundance: many; CDR3aa: CASSYRQGGSETQYF
v_gene: TRBV20-1; j_gene: TRBJ2-3; abundance: NA; CDR3aa: CSARDPGQGITDTQYF
v_gene: TRBV2; j_gene: TRBJ1-5; abundance: many; CDR3aa: CASDRDSNQPQHF
v_gene: TRBV19; j_gene: TRBJ2-2; abundance: many; CDR3aa: CASSSLRATNTGELFF
v_gene: TRBV6-5; j_gene: TRBJ2-3; abundance: many; CDR3aa: CASSYWREGTDTQYF
v_gene: TRBV4-3; j_gene: TRBJ1-1; abundance: many; CDR3aa: CASSQVSGNTEAFF
v_gene: TRBV20-1; j_gene: TRBJ2-3; abundance: many; CDR3aa: CSASPVGASTDTQYF
v_gene: TRBV12-3/TRBV12-4; j_gene: TRBJ2-2; abundance: many; CDR3aa: CASSPGSYTGELFF
v_gene: TRBV12-2; j_gene: TRBJ2-1; abundance: few; CDR3aa: CASRLVGRDSGTTEQFF
v_gene: TRBV3-1; j_gene: TRBJ1-1; abundance: many; CDR3aa: CASSQDGQVTEAFF
v_gene: TRBV4-2; j_gene: TRBJ2-7; abundance: many; CDR3aa: CASSQDVWGNYEQYF
v_gene: TRBV6-2/TRBV6-3; j_gene: TRBJ2-7; abundance: NA; CDR3aa: CASRRLAVERSYEQYF
v_gene: TRBV9; j_gene: TRBJ1-3; abundance: many; CDR3aa: CASSVEGGRDGTIYF
v_gene: TRBV30; j_gene: TRBJ2-3; abundance: NA; CDR3aa: CAWSRKAGDTQYF
v_gene: TRBV6-5; j_gene: TRBJ2-1; abundance: NA; CDR3aa: CASSYAVRTSGGNQQFF
v_gene: TRBV7-9; j_gene: TRBJ2-1; abundance: many; CDR3aa: CASSPGTSGNNEQFF